This TCR beta chain was captured in a study of blood T cell repertoires in COVID-19. Overall study: The United States, Italy and Spain were the sources of the acute and convalescent COVID-19 samples. Sources were T cells, B-cell-depleted T cells, or PBMCs; the material itself was cDNA or gDNA.

V was shortened by 6 bases and J by 15 bases, with 24 bases between the two germline ends. The CDR3 extends over 14 amino acids. Germline CDR1 reads MDHEN; CDR2 reads SYDVKM. Original methodology: By means of reference gene primer amplification, nucleated cell counts were estimated. Here immunoSEQ multiplex PCR was the method, and the copy in TCRdb shows in-frame clones only, minus some. V and J calls and clone size are copied from that table; D and trimming were computed from the DNA. The sample shows around 68,000 clones, roughly nine tenths of them seen only once. This sequence joins TRBV28 and TRBJ2-1; D is uncertain. This sequence originates from a man aged 45-65 years with acute or convalescent COVID-19. The sample comprised peripheral blood. CDR3 region: CASSTAPNPSVGFF. The CDR3 bases are TGTGCCAGCAGCACAGCCCCTAACCCCTCAGTTGGGTTCTTC.